The entry below describes one TCR beta chain. The target antigen is unknown. The sample is drawn from a study of regulatory dendritic cells for organ transplantation. Germline assignment: CDR1 MNHEY and CDR2 SVGAGI. The CDR3 loop spans 16 amino acids. Trimming took off 2 bases at V and 3 bases at J, with 13 bases between the two ends. Allogeneic regulatory or mature dendritic cells were co-cultured for more than 4 days with CFSE-labeled sorted T cells at 1:10. Sequenced by immunoSEQ multiplex PCR; TCRdb stores in-frame clones only, minus some. The profile shows tens of thousands of clones, over 75% of them singletons. Study-wide findings and caveats: Memory CD8+ clonal expansion seemed more limited with regulatory than mature dendritic cells.

The V and J genes are TRBV6-5 and TRBJ2-2, with TRBD2 as a possible D gene (5 bases). The sample comprised naive CD4+ T cells from blood cultured with dendritic cells. Indicated subset: CD45RA+ naive T cells. The clonotype comes from a human donor in good health. CDR3 sequence (DNA): TGTGCCAGCAGTTACCTTGGTCGGGGATACACCGGGGAGCTGTTTTTT. As protein: CASSYLGRGYTGELFF.